The 13 T cell receptor beta chains reported below all come from one sample, sequenced in a study of cytomegalovirus exposure and HLA in healthy donors. 13 Jbeta primers and 60 Vbeta primers were used for the PCR. Using immunoSEQ multiplex PCR, the repertoire was profiled, and TCRdb retains in-frame clones only, with some absent. The repertoire holds around 170,000 clones, with approximately 84% as singletons. Sample: PBMCs. The origin of the receptors is a man between 45 and 60 years old in good health and CMV-seropositive.

The chain uses TRBV5-4 and TRBJ1-1, with TRBD1 as a possible D gene (5 bases). Trimming left V 4 bases short and J 4 bases short, with 20 bases between. The CDR3 totals 16 residues. Germline loops: CDR1 SGHNT, CDR2 YYREEE (reference sequence). The CDR3 nucleotides read TGTGCCAGCAGCCGCCCCGGAGAAAGTGGGGCCACTGAAGCTTTCTTT. Translated: CASSRPGESGATEAFF.

V is TRBV4-1 and J is TRBJ2-5; 8 nucleotides match TRBD1. The CDR3 extends over 14 amino acids. The ends lost 1 base at V and 6 bases at J; junction bases unmatched: 4. The germline CDR1 and CDR2 sequences are MGHRA and YSYEKL. The CDR3 loop reads CASSQGTGQKTQYF. CDR3 DNA: TGCGCCAGCAGCCAAGGGACAGGGCAAAAGACCCAGTACTTC.

The genes are TRBV10-3 and TRBJ1-1, with 8 bases fitting TRBD1. Germline trimming cut 2 bases from V and 5 bases from J; bases unmatched to any gene: 1. Germline CDR1 and CDR2: ENHRY and SYGVKD. The CDR3 loop spans 13 amino acids. CDR3 residues: CAISETGGTEAFF. The CDR3 nucleotides are TGTGCCATCAGTGAGACAGGGGGGACTGAAGCTTTCTTT.

V usage is TRBV5-6 and J usage is TRBJ1-4; perhaps TRBD1 as D (5 bases). Germline V lookup: CDR1 SGHDT, CDR2 YYEEEE. The CDR3 is 14 residues long. V was clipped by 0 bases and J by 8 bases, with 11 bases between them. In nucleotides, the CDR3 is TGTGCCAGCAGCTTGGCGGGGGATTGGGAAAAACTGTTTTTT. Encoded protein: CASSLAGDWEKLFF.

The J gene is TRBJ2-7, the V gene TRBV9, with 9 bases aligning to TRBD2. Trimming removed 0 bases from V and 4 bases from J; junction bases left unmatched: 5. The CDR3 totals 15 residues. CDR1 is SGDLS, CDR2 YYNGEE, per germline. CDR3 coding DNA: TGTGCCAGCAGCGTAGGCGGGGGGGTCGGGTACGAGCAGTACTTC. Its translation: CASSVGGGVGYEQYF.

A remark on this clone: The sample contains more than one DNA sequence encoding this CDR3. The chain joins TRBV13 to TRBJ2-7; 7 bases line up with TRBD1. The trim removed 3 bases at V and 5 bases at J, leaving 7 bases unmatched. The CDR3 loop spans 14 amino acids. Germline assignment: CDR1 PRHDT and CDR2 FYEKMQ (reference sequence). This CDR3 reads CASSFGTALHEQYF. The CDR3 DNA reads as TGTGCCAGCAGCTTCGGGACAGCGTTACACGAGCAGTACTTC.

This chain uses TRBV4-3 with TRBJ2-1; 9 bases are shared with TRBD2. CDR1 LGHNA and CDR2 YSLEER come from the germline V gene. The CDR3 has 17 residues. V dropped 1 base and J dropped 9; count of bases not matched to a gene: 13. The chain's CDR3 is CASSQVWVVAGVGEQFF. The CDR3 DNA reads TGCGCCAGCAGCCAAGTCTGGGTGGTAGCGGGAGTCGGTGAGCAGTTCTTC.

V and J are TRBV5-6 and TRBJ1-1; 7 bases fit TRBD1. The CDR3 length is 15 residues. V was pared by 0 bases and J by 5 bases, with 7 bases of the junction left unmatched. The V gene's germline CDR1 is SGHDT and CDR2 YYEEEE. In nucleotides, the CDR3 is TGTGCCAGCAGCTTGGTTCCTACAGGGGTAACTGAAGCTTTCTTT. Translated: CASSLVPTGVTEAFF.

This clone was counted a few times. The chain carries TRBV4-2 and TRBJ2-7, with TRBD2 matching over 12 bases. Unmatched junction bases numbered 0, after V lost 0 bases and J lost 0 bases. The germline V gene has CDR1 LGHNA and CDR2 YNFKEQ. This CDR3 comprises 16 residues. The CDR3 DNA reads TGTGCCAGCAGCCAAGAGACTAGCGGGAGCTCCTACGAGCAGTACTTC. Translation gives CASSQETSGSSYEQYF.

This chain links TRBV18 with TRBJ2-3, with 7 bases identical to TRBD1. Germline assignment: CDR1 KGHSH and CDR2 LQKENI. The CDR3 spans 17 residues. Losses at the gene ends were 0 bases for V and 0 bases for J; bases not matched to a gene: 6. CDR3 region: CASSPPGTASSTDTQYF. The DNA of the CDR3 is TGTGCCAGCTCACCACCTGGGACAGCCTCTAGCACAGATACGCAGTATTTT.

The chain recombines TRBV5-5 with TRBJ2-3; tentatively, D is TRBD1 (6 bases). The ends were cut back, 0 bases at V and 4 bases at J, with 18 bases in the middle. In germline, CDR1 is SGHKS, CDR2 YYEKEE (reference sequence). CDR3 length: 17 amino acids. This chain's CDR3 is CASSLVPQGLQPDTQYF. The CDR3 nucleotides are TGTGCCAGCAGCTTGGTGCCCCAGGGGCTACAGCCAGATACGCAGTATTTT. The full variable domain, with the rest looked up from reference TRBV5-5 and TRBJ2-3, is DAGVTQSPTHLIKTRGQQVTLRCSPISGHKSVSWYQQVLGQGPQFIFQYYEKEERGRGNFPDRFSARQFPNYSSELNVNALLLGDSALYLCASSLVPQGLQPDTQYFGPGTRLTVL.

The chain recombines TRBV7-9 with TRBJ1-2; D uncertain. The CDR3 extends over 14 amino acids. CDR1 is SEHNR and CDR2 is FQNEAQ in the germline V gene (reference sequence). Trimming took 5 bases from V and 8 from J, leaving 18 bases between them. CDR3 in DNA: TGTGCCAGCAGCGGTCCCGGGAGGGCGAAGGGCTACACCTTC. It specifies CASSGPGRAKGYTF. The variable domain in full, with the rest retrieved from reference TRBV7-9 and TRBJ1-2, is DTGVSQNPRHKITKRGQNVTFRCDPISEHNRLYWYRQTLGQGPEFLTYFQNEAQLEKSRLLSDRFSAERPKGSFSTLEIQRTEQGDSAMYLCASSGPGRAKGYTFGSGTRLTVV.

The chain links TRBV4-1 to TRBJ2-2; 14 bases align to TRBD2. The CDR3 runs 18 residues. V was clipped by 5 bases and J by 3 bases; unmatched bases: 8. CDR1 is MGHRA, CDR2 YSYEKL, per germline. CDR3 DNA: TGCGCCAGCAGCGTCTTGACTAGCGGGAGGGGGGACACCGGGGAGCTGTTTTTT. Protein: CASSVLTSGRGDTGELFF.